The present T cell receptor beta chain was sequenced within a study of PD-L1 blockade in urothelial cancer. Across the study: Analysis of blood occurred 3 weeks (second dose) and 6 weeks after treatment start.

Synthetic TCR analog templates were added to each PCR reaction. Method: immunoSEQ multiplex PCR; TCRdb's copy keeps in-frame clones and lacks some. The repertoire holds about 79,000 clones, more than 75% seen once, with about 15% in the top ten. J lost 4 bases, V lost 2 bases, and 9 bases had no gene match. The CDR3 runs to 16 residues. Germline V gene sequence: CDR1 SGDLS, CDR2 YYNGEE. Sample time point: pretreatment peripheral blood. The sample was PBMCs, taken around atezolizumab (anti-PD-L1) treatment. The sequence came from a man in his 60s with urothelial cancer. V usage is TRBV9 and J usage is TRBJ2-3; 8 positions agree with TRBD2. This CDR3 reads CASSVRAGEEADTQYF. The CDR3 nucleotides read TGTGCCAGCAGCGTTAGAGCGGGGGAGGAGGCAGATACGCAGTATTTT.